Shown below are 17 T cell receptor beta chains from a single sample sequenced in a study of T cells after yellow fever vaccination. TCRdb redid the calling of the 5' RACE reads with MiXCR, one entry per CDR3 protein. The repertoire consists of 450,000 to 550,000 distinct CDR3 sequences, with about a fifth occurring once and the leading ten covering about a sixth. Sequenced here: PBMCs, sampled roughly 20 days after the first yellow fever vaccination. The receptors originated from a man between 18 and 35 years old who received the YFV17D yellow fever vaccine.

In its sample, this clonotype was seen a few times. V is TRBV20-1 and J is TRBJ2-7, with 7 nucleotides matching TRBD1. This CDR3 has 14 amino acids. Losses at the gene ends were 3 bases for V and 6 bases for J; bases not matched to a gene: 11. Germline V CDR1 and CDR2: DFQATT, SNEGSKA (reference sequence). The CDR3 sequence: CSARGTEGPREQYV. As DNA, the CDR3 is TGCAGTGCTAGGGGGACAGAGGGACCTCGCGAGCAGTACGTC.

The V call is TRBV14, the J call TRBJ2-7; 8 positions match TRBD1. Germline V gives CDR1 SGHDN, CDR2 FVKESK. Germline trimming cut 2 bases from V and 2 bases from J; bases unmatched to any gene: 2. CDR3 length: 14 residues. The CDR3 here is CASSQQTGAYEQYF. CDR3 DNA: TGTGCCAGCAGCCAACAGACAGGGGCCTACGAGCAGTACTTC.

The V and J genes are TRBV7-9 and TRBJ2-2, with D possibly being TRBD1 (5 bases). Trimming shortened V by 10 bases and J by 6 bases, and 21 bases separated the two germline ends. The CDR3 is 15 amino acids. The germline V gene has CDR1 SEHNR and CDR2 FQNEAQ (reference sequence). The DNA for the CDR3 is TGTGCCATCAGGCTCACGGTGTGGGGCGCCGGGGAGCTGTTTTTT. Its protein is CAIRLTVWGAGELFF. The whole variable domain, remainder taken from reference TRBV7-9 and TRBJ2-2, is DTGVSQNPRHKITKRGQNVTFRCDPISEHNRLYWYRQTLGQGPEFLTYFQNEAQLEKSRLLSDRFSAERPKGSFSTLEIQRTEQGDSAMYLCAIRLTVWGAGELFFGEGSRLTVL.

This clonotype has a handful of counts. V gene TRBV12-3 or TRBV12-4 combines with J gene TRBJ2-7, with D perhaps matching TRBD1 or TRBD2 (6 bases each). The CDR3 has 15 amino acids. The ends were cut back, 5 bases at V and 4 bases at J, with 18 bases in the middle. The CDR3 sequence: CASSLRRGQVYEQYF. The CDR3 DNA follows: TGTGCCAGCAGTCTCCGGCGGGGACAAGTATACGAGCAGTACTTC.

This chain joins TRBV6-1 and TRBJ2-4; TRBD1 is a possible D gene (6 bases). The CDR3 spans 15 residues. Germline CDR1 MNHNS, CDR2 SASEGT. V lost 1 base and J 6 bases, leaving 13 bases between the germline ends. The CDR3 protein is CASSEGPQDRNIQYF. The CDR3 DNA reads as TGTGCCAGCAGTGAAGGCCCACAGGACAGAAACATTCAGTACTTC.

In this sample, this clonotype turned up a few times. The V gene is TRBV20-1, the J gene TRBJ2-2; 7 bases align to TRBD1. V was pared by 6 bases and J by 4 bases, with 8 bases of the junction left unmatched. Germline loops: CDR1 DFQATT, CDR2 SNEGSKA (reference sequence). The CDR3 is 14 residues long. CDR3 amino acids: CSAVTGVGTGELFF. DNA of the CDR3: TGCAGTGCGGTAACAGGGGTAGGCACCGGGGAGCTGTTTTTT.

This clonotype has a handful of counts. This chain connects TRBV20-1 to TRBJ1-1; weak D call: TRBD1 (5 bases). This CDR3 is 13 amino acids long. Trimming cost V 2 bases and J 3 bases, with 10 bases left between them. Germline V lookup: CDR1 DFQATT, CDR2 SNEGSKA (reference sequence). The CDR3, as DNA: TGCAGTGCTAGAACCGGGACTCACACTGAAGCTTTCTTT. It encodes CSARTGTHTEAFF.

This clonotype was recorded a few times. The rearrangement links TRBV23-1 to TRBJ2-2, with D possibly TRBD2 on 7 matching bases. TRBV23-1 carries the ORF label, with uncertain function. V was pared by 2 bases and J by 3 bases, with 13 bases between. This CDR3 contains 16 residues. For the CDR3, the DNA is TGCGCCAGCAGTCAACCAACAGGGAGGGACACCGGGGAGCTGTTTTTT. Protein sequence: CASSQPTGRDTGELFF.

This CDR3 is CASSSLTGTGEQYF. The CDR3 region has the DNA TGTGCCAGCAGTTCCCTGACAGGAACGGGGGAGCAGTACTTC. This chain links TRBV12-3 or TRBV12-4 with TRBJ2-7; maybe TRBD1 (6 bases). This CDR3 is built from 14 residues. The germline V and J ends were trimmed by 4 bases and 7 bases, with 17 bases remaining between them.

The rearrangement uses TRBV4-2 and TRBJ2-3; D assignment may be TRBD1 or TRBD2 (5 bases each). The V end lost 0 bases, the J end lost 0 bases, and 7 bases lay between the germline ends. The CDR3 consists of 15 residues. Germline assignment: CDR1 LGHNA and CDR2 YNFKEQ. The CDR3 bases are TGTGCCAGCAGCCAAGATTGGGACAGCACAGATACGCAGTATTTT. Translation: CASSQDWDSTDTQYF.

The chain employs TRBV7-2 and TRBJ1-5; TRBD1 agrees at 10 bases. Unmatched junction bases numbered 7, after V lost 5 bases and J lost 9 bases. In germline, CDR1 is SGHTA, CDR2 FQGNSA. The CDR3 loop spans 14 amino acids. The CDR3 region is CASSTGQGVWPQHF. The CDR3 nucleotides read TGTGCCAGCAGCACCGGACAGGGGGTGTGGCCCCAGCATTTT.

The V call is TRBV28, the J call TRBJ1-3, with D hard to call. The CDR3 has 16 amino acids. The V end lost 4 bases, the J end lost 0 bases, and 13 bases lay between the germline ends. The V gene's germline CDR1 is MDHEN and CDR2 SYDVKM. CDR3 sequence reads: CASSSSLIGSGNTIYF. In DNA, the CDR3 is TGTGCCAGCAGTTCCTCCTTAATTGGCTCTGGAAACACCATATATTTT. Full variable domain (outside the CDR3, taken from reference TRBV28 and TRBJ1-3): DVKVTQSSRYLVKRTGEKVFLECVQDMDHENMFWYRQDPGLGLRLIYFSYDVKMKEKGDIPEGYSVSREKKERFSLILESASTNQTSMYLCASSSSLIGSGNTIYFGEGSWLTVV.

This clonotype appeared a few times. V is TRBV6-1 and J is TRBJ1-3; D unresolved. V was pared by 7 bases and J by 8 bases, with 21 bases between. The length of the CDR3 is 15 residues. Germline assignment: CDR1 MNHNS and CDR2 SASEGT. CDR3 amino acids: CASTEGGFVEDTIYF. In DNA, the CDR3 is TGTGCCAGCACCGAAGGAGGCTTTGTCGAGGACACCATATATTTT.

The chain employs TRBV3-1 and TRBJ1-1, with a tentative D call TRBD1 (5 bases). The ends were cut back, 3 bases at V and 2 bases at J, with 10 bases in the middle. Germline V CDR1 and CDR2: LGHDT, YNNKEL (reference sequence). The CDR3 is 14 residues long. This CDR3 reads CASSQTRGNTEAFF. The CDR3 DNA sequence: TGTGCCAGCAGCCAGACAAGGGGCAACACTGAAGCTTTCTTT.

The J gene is TRBJ1-1, the V gene TRBV20-1; D is possibly TRBD1 (5 bases). From germline, CDR1 is DFQATT and CDR2 SNEGSKA (reference sequence). This CDR3 is 17 amino acids long. Between the trimmed V and J ends, which lost 0 bases and 3 bases, there was a span of 20 bases. This CDR3 is CSAREKSRDLVDTEAFF. The CDR3 nucleotides read TGCAGTGCTAGAGAAAAGAGCAGGGATCTTGTCGACACTGAAGCTTTCTTT.

This clonotype has only a few counts. The genes are TRBV13 and TRBJ2-1; D remains ambiguous. Trimming pared 5 bases from V and 4 bases from J, leaving 15 bases between. Per the germline V gene, CDR1 is PRHDT and CDR2 is FYEKMQ (reference sequence). This CDR3 is built from 15 residues. CDR3: CASSAGPLGYNEQFF. The CDR3 nucleotides are TGTGCCAGCAGCGCCGGACCTCTAGGATACAATGAGCAGTTCTTC.

This clonotype came up a few times. V and J are TRBV12-3 or TRBV12-4 and TRBJ1-2, with D tentatively TRBD1 (5 bases). The ends were cut back, 7 bases at V and 1 base at J, with 10 bases in the middle. The CDR3 covers 13 residues. CDR3 residues: CASIRGFNYGYTF. The CDR3 DNA sequence: TGTGCCAGCATAAGGGGTTTTAACTATGGCTACACCTTC.